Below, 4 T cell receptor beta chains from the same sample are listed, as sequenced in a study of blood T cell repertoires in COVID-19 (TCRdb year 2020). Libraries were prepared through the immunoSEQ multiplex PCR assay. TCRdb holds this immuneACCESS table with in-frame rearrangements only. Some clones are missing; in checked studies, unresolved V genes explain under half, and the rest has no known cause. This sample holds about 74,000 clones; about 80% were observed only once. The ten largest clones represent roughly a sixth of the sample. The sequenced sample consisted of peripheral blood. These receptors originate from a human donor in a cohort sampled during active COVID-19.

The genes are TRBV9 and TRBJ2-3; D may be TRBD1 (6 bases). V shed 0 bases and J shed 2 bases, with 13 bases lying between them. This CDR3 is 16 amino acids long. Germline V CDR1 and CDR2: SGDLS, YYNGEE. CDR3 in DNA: TGTGCCAGCAGCGTAGGTTGGGGGACATACACAGATACGCAGTATTTT. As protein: CASSVGWGTYTDTQYF.

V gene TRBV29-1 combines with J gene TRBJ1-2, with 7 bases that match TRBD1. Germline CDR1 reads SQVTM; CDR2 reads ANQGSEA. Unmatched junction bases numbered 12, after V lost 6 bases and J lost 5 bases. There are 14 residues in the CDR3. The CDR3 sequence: CSVRTQGMRYGYTF. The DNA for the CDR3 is TGCAGCGTGCGAACACAGGGGATGAGGTATGGCTACACCTTC.

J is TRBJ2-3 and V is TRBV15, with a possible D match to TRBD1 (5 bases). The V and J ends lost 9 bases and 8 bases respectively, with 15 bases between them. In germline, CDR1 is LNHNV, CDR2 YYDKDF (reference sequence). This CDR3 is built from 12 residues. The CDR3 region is CATTAGFGTQYF. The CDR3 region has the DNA TGTGCCACGACGGCAGGGTTTGGTACGCAGTATTTT.

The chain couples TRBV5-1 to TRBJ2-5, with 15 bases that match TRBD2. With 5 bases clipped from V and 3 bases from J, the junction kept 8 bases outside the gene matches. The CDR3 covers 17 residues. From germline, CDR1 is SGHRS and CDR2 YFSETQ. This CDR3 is CASRINGLAGGKETQYF. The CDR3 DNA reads TGCGCCAGCAGGATAAATGGACTAGCGGGAGGGAAAGAGACCCAGTACTTC.